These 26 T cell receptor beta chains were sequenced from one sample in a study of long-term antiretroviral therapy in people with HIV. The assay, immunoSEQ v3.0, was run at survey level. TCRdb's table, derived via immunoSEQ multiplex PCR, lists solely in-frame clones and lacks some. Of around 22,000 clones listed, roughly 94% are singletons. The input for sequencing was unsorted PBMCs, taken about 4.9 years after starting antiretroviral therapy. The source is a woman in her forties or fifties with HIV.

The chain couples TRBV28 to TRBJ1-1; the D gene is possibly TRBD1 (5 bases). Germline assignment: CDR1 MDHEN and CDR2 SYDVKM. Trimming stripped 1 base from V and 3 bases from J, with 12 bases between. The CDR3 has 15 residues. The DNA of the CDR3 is TGTGCCAGCAGTTTATATCGGGGGTTGGACACTGAAGCTTTCTTT. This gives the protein CASSLYRGLDTEAFF.

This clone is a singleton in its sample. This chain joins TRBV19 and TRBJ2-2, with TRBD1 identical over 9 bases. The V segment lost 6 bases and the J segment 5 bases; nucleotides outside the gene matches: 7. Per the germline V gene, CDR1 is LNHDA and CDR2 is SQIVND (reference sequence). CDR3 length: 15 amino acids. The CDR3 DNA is TGTGCCAGTAGAATGGGACAGGGTGGGACCGGGGAGCTGTTTTTT. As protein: CASRMGQGGTGELFF.

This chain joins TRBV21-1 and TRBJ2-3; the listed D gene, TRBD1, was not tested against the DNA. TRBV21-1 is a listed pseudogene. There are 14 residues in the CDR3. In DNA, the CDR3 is TGTGCCAGCAGCAACAGGGTTGACACAGATACGCAGTATTTT. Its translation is CASSNRVDTDTQYF.

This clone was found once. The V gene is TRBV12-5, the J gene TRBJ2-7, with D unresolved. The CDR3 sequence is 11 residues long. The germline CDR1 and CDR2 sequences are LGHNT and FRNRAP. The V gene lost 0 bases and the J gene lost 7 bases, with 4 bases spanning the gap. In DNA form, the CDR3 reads TGTGCTAGTGGTTTGGTGGGAGAGCAGTACTTC. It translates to CASGLVGEQYF.

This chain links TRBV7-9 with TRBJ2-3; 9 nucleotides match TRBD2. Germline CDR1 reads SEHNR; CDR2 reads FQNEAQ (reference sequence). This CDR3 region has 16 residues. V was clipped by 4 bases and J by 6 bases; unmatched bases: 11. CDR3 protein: CASSSMPGGRADTQYF. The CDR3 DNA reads TGTGCCAGCAGCTCAATGCCCGGCGGGAGGGCGGATACGCAGTATTTT.

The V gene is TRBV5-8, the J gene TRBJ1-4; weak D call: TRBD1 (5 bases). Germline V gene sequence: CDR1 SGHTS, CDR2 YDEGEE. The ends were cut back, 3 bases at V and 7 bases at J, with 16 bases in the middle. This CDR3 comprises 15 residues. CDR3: CASSSRDGEGEKLFF. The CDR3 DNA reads TGTGCCAGCAGCTCCCGGGACGGAGAAGGTGAAAAACTGTTTTTT. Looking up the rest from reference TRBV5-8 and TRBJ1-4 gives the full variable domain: EAGVTQSPTHLIKTRGQQATLRCSPISGHTSVYWYQQALGLGLQFLLWYDEGEERNRGNFPPRFSGRQFPNYSSELNVNALELEDSALYLCASSSRDGEGEKLFFGSGTQLSVL.

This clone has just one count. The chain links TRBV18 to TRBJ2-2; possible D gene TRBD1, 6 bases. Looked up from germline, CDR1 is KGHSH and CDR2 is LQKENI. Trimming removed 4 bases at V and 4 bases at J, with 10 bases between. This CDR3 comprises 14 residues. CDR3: CASSLQGSTGELFF. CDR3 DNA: TGTGCCAGCTCACTCCAGGGGAGCACCGGGGAGCTGTTTTTT.

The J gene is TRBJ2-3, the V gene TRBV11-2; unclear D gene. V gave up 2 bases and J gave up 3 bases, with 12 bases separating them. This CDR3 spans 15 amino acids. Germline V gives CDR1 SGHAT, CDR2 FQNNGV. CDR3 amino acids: CASSLQPIQTDTQYF. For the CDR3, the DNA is TGTGCCAGCAGCTTACAGCCTATTCAGACAGATACGCAGTATTTT.

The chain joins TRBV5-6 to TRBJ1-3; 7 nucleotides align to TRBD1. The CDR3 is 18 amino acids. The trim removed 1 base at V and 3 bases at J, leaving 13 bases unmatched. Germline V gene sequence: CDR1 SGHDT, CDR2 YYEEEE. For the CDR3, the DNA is TGTGCCAGCAGCTTGAGTAGCAAGACAGGGAACTTTGGAAACACCATATATTTT. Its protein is CASSLSSKTGNFGNTIYF.

The CDR3 is CAAGSSYEQYF. The CDR3 nucleotides are TGTGCCGCGGGGAGCTCCTACGAGCAGTACTTC. The chain recombines TRBV10-3 with TRBJ2-7; a possible D gene is TRBD2 (6 bases). V lost 11 bases and J 0 bases, leaving 8 bases between the germline ends. CDR3 length equals 11 residues. The V gene's germline CDR1 is ENHRY and CDR2 SYGVKD.

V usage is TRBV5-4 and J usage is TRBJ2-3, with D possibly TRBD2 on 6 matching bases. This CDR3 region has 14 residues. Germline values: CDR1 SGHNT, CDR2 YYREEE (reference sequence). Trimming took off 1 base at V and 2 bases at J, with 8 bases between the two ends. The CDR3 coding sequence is TGTGCCAGCAGCTTGTCGGGGGTCACAGATACGCAGTATTTT. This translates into CASSLSGVTDTQYF.

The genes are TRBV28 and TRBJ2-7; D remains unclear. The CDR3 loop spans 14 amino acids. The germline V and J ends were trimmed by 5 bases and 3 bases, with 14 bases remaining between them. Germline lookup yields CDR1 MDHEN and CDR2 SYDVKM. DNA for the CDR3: TGTGCCAGCAGTGAGGCAGGACCAATCTACGAGCAGTACTTC. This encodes CASSEAGPIYEQYF.

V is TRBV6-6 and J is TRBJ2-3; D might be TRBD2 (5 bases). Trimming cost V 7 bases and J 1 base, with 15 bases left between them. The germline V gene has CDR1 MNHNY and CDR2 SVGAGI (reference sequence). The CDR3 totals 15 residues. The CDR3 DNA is TGTGCCAGCACCTACGGGGTTAGCGGCACAGATACGCAGTATTTT. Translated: CASTYGVSGTDTQYF.

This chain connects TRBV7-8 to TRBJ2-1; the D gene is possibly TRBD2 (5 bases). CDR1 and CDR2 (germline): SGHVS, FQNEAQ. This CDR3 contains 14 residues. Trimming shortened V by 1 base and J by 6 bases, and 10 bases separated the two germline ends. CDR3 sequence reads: CASSLGTPLNEQFF. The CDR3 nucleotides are TGTGCCAGCAGCTTAGGGACTCCTCTCAATGAGCAGTTCTTC. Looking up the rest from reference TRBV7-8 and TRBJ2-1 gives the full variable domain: GAGVSQSPRYKVAKRGQDVALRCDPISGHVSLFWYQQALGQGPEFLTYFQNEAQLDKSGLPSDRFFAERPEGSVSTLKIQRTQQEDSAVYLCASSLGTPLNEQFFGPGTRLTVL.

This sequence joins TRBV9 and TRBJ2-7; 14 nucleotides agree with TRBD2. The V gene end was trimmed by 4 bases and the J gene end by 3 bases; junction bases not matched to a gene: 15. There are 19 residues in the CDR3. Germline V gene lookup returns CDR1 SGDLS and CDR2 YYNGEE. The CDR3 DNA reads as TGTGCCAGCAGCACAGACCGAAAGGGACTAGCGGGAGACGTCTACGAGCAGTACTTC. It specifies CASSTDRKGLAGDVYEQYF.

CDR3 amino acids: CASSSWRGYTF. In DNA form, the CDR3 reads TGTGCCAGCAGCTCTTGGAGAGGCTACACCTTC. V is TRBV6-5 and J is TRBJ1-2; D not resolved. Germline V CDR1 and CDR2: MNHEY, SVGAGI. This CDR3 comprises 11 residues. Trimming removed 6 bases from V and 8 bases from J, with 10 bases in between.

The CDR3 region is CASSLQGAGNTIYF. Here the CDR3 DNA reads TGTGCCAGCAGCCTACAGGGAGCTGGAAACACCATATATTTT. The V and J genes are TRBV6-6 and TRBJ1-3; possible D gene TRBD1, 6 bases. The CDR3 extends over 14 amino acids. CDR1 is MNHNY and CDR2 is SVGAGI in the germline V gene (reference sequence). Trimming removed 6 bases from V and 2 bases from J, with 11 bases in between.

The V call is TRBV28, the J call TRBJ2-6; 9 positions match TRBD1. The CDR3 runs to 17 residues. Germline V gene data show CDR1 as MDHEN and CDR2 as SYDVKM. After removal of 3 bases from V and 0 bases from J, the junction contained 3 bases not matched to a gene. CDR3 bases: TGTGCCAGCAGTTTTGGGGGACAGGGCTCTGGGGCCAACGTCCTGACTTTC. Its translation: CASSFGGQGSGANVLTF.

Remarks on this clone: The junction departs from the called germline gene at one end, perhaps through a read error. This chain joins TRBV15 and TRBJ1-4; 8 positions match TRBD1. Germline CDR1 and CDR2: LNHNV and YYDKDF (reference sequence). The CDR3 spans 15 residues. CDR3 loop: CATSRDRGLNEKLFF. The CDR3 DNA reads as TGTGCCACCAGCCGAGACAGGGGCCTTAATGAAAAACTGTTTTTT.

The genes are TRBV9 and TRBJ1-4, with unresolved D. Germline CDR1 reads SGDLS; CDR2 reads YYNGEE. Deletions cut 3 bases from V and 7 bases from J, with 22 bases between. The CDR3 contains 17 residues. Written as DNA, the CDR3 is TGTGCCAGCAGCGCTCTCCACCCGTTGGGAGGACCTGAAAAACTGTTTTTT. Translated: CASSALHPLGGPEKLFF.

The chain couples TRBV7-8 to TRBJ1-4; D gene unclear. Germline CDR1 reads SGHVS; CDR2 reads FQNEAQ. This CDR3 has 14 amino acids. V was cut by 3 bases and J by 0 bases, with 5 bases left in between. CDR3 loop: CASSFPATNEKLFF. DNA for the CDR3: TGTGCCAGCAGCTTTCCCGCAACTAATGAAAAACTGTTTTTT.

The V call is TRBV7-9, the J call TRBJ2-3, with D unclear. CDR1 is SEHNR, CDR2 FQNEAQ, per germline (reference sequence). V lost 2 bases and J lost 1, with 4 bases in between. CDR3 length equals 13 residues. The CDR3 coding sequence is TGTGCCAGCAGCTTAAGCCGCACAGATACGCAGTATTTT. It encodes CASSLSRTDTQYF.

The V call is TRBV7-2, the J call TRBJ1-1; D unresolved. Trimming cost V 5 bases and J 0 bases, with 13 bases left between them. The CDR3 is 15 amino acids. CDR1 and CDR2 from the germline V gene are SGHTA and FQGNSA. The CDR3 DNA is TGTGCCAGCAGCCTTTTCCCGAGACTGAACACTGAAGCTTTCTTT. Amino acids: CASSLFPRLNTEAFF.

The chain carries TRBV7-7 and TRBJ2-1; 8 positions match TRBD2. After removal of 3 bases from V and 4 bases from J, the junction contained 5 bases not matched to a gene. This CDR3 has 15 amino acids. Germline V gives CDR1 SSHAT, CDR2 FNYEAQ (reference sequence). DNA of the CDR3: TGTGCCAGCAGCTTGACGACTAGCGAGTACAATGAGCAGTTCTTC. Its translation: CASSLTTSEYNEQFF.

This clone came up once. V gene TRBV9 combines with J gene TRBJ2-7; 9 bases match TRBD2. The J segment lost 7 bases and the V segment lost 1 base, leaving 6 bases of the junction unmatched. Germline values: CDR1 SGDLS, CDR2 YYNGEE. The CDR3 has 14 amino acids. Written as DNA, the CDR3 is TGTGCCAGCAGCGTATCTAGCGGGATTACTGAGCAGTACTTC. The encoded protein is CASSVSSGITEQYF.

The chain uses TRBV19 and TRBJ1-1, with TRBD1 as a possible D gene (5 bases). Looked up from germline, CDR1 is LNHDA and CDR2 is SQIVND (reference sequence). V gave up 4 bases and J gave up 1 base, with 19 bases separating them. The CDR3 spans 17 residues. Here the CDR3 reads CASSSPGSGKGNTEAFF. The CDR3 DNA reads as TGTGCCAGTAGTAGCCCGGGGTCAGGGAAGGGGAACACTGAAGCTTTCTTT.